Following are 13 T cell receptor beta chains from one sample sequenced in a study of CD8+CD57+ T cells in acquired aplastic anemia. It was genomic DNA that served as the template for profiling TCR beta VDJ and CDR3. TCRdb re-called the reads with MiXCR, one entry per CDR3 protein. This table has around 500,000 distinct CDR3 sequences, approximately 33% appearing once. Patients included in sequencing had previously demonstrated CD8+CD57+ cell expansion by flow cytometry. Sequenced input: sorted CD4+, CD8+, or CD8+CD57+ T cells (not recorded which) from PBMCs. The receptors come from a human donor with aplastic anemia.

This clonotype was seen at least ten times. V gene TRBV20-1 combines with J gene TRBJ1-1; TRBD1 agrees at 7 bases. This CDR3 is 13 amino acids long. Looked up from germline, CDR1 is DFQATT and CDR2 is SNEGSKA (reference sequence). V was pared by 3 bases and J by 1 base, with 2 bases of the junction left unmatched. CDR3 bases: TGCAGTGCTAGGGGACAGCAGAACACTGAAGCTTTCTTT. Encoded protein: CSARGQQNTEAFF.

This clonotype was counted at least ten times. V and J are TRBV19 and TRBJ1-5; D possibly corresponds to TRBD1 (6 bases). V dropped 5 bases and J dropped 5 bases, with 10 bases sitting between them. Looked up from germline, CDR1 is LNHDA and CDR2 is SQIVND (reference sequence). The CDR3 has 13 residues. This CDR3 is CASSGGADQPQHF. CDR3 DNA: TGTGCCAGTAGTGGGGGGGCAGATCAGCCCCAGCATTTT.

For this clonotype: Likely a read error: the CDR3 ends without its conserved phenylalanine or tryptophan. The chain recombines TRBV10-3 with TRBJ1-1; perhaps TRBD1 as D (5 bases). The V and J ends lost 2 bases and 1 base respectively, with 14 bases between them. Germline-derived CDR1 and CDR2 are ENHRY and SYGVKD. CDR3 length: 16 amino acids. Here the CDR3 DNA reads TGTGCCATCAGTGAGAGGCCGGGACTGCAGAACACTGAAGCTTTCCTT. Translation: CAISERPGLQNTEAFL.

This chain uses TRBV5-1 with TRBJ2-3; 12 positions agree with TRBD2. Germline-derived CDR1 and CDR2 are SGHRS and YFSETQ. Losses at the gene ends were 7 bases for V and 4 bases for J; bases not matched to a gene: 1. This CDR3 contains 13 residues. The CDR3 sequence is CASGLAGSDTQYF. CDR3 nucleotides: TGCGCCAGCGGACTAGCGGGGTCAGATACGCAGTATTTT.

This clonotype was seen many times. The chain recombines TRBV24-1 with TRBJ2-1; TRBD1 agrees at 8 bases. V dropped 3 bases and J dropped 3; count of bases not matched to a gene: 12. The CDR3 is 18 amino acids. From germline, CDR1 is KGHDR and CDR2 SFDVKD. The CDR3 DNA sequence: TGTGCCACCAGTGATGGAACGCGAGGACAGGGTTACTACAATGAGCAGTTCTTC. Its translation is CATSDGTRGQGYYNEQFF.

The chain recombines TRBV25-1 with TRBJ2-7, with TRBD1 identical over 7 bases. The CDR3 sequence is 14 residues long. V was clipped by 6 bases and J by 4 bases; unmatched bases: 9. Germline V gives CDR1 MGHDK, CDR2 SYGVNS. This chain's CDR3 is CASSQRGGRYEQYF. CDR3 nucleotide sequence: TGTGCCAGCAGCCAACGAGGGGGCCGTTACGAGCAGTACTTC.

This chain links TRBV10-3 with TRBJ1-1; possible D gene TRBD1, 6 bases. The CDR3 has 15 amino acids. Germline CDR1 and CDR2: ENHRY and SYGVKD. With 4 bases removed from V and 1 base from J, the gap between germline ends came to 13 bases. The CDR3 DNA reads as TGTGCCATCAGTGGGGGAGAACAGGGGAACACTGAAGCTTTCTTT. Protein sequence: CAISGGEQGNTEAFF.

This clonotype was detected ten times or more. V gene TRBV20-1 combines with J gene TRBJ1-2; perhaps TRBD1 as D (5 bases). Germline CDR1 and CDR2: DFQATT and SNEGSKA (reference sequence). Trimming left V 4 bases short and J 3 bases short, with 18 bases between. The CDR3 is made up of 15 amino acids. CDR3 DNA sequence: TGCAGTGCTACTGTCGCTACCGGGACCCACTATGGCTACACCTTC. Translation: CSATVATGTHYGYTF.

This clonotype was found many times. The J gene is TRBJ1-2, the V gene TRBV9; D remains ambiguous. The germline V gene has CDR1 SGDLS and CDR2 YYNGEE. The V end lost 4 bases, the J end lost 4 bases, and 17 bases lay between the germline ends. The CDR3 runs to 15 residues. The CDR3 here is CASSLRDMTGYGYTF. DNA for the CDR3: TGTGCCAGCAGCCTACGTGATATGACGGGCTATGGCTACACCTTC.

This clonotype was seen a few times. The chain combines TRBV7-2 with TRBJ2-7; 10 bases agree with TRBD2. The length of the CDR3 is 14 residues. The germline V gene encodes CDR1 SGHTA and CDR2 FQGNSA. The V segment lost 1 base and the J segment 3 bases; nucleotides outside the gene matches: 0. As DNA, the CDR3 is TGTGCCAGCAGCTTAGAGCGGGGGGGCTACGAGCAGTACTTC. Translated, it gives CASSLERGGYEQYF.

This clonotype was recorded at least ten times. The CDR3 sequence is CATSRERGGYGYTF. The CDR3 DNA sequence: TGTGCCACCAGCAGAGAAAGGGGGGGCTATGGCTACACCTTC. The V call is TRBV15, the J call TRBJ1-2, with TRBD1 as a possible D gene (6 bases). V lost 0 bases to trimming and J lost 4 bases, with 9 bases between them. The CDR3 loop spans 14 amino acids. Germline lookup yields CDR1 LNHNV and CDR2 YYDKDF (reference sequence).

V usage is TRBV15 and J usage is TRBJ1-5; D gene unclear. Germline V lookup: CDR1 LNHNV, CDR2 YYDKDF (reference sequence). V lost 3 bases, J lost 4 bases, and 10 bases lay in between. The CDR3 spans 14 residues. DNA for the CDR3: TGTGCCACCAGCAGGGACGGGGATAATCAGCCCCAGCATTTT. Encoded protein: CATSRDGDNQPQHF.

This clonotype was picked up many times. The chain links TRBV3-1 to TRBJ1-6, with D unclear. V gave up 4 bases and J gave up 10 bases, with 8 bases separating them. CDR3 length equals 12 residues. Germline CDR1 is LGHDT and CDR2 is YNNKEL (reference sequence). The CDR3 coding sequence is TGTGCCAGCAGCCGAAGAGAATCACCCCTCCACTTT. Translation gives CASSRRESPLHF.